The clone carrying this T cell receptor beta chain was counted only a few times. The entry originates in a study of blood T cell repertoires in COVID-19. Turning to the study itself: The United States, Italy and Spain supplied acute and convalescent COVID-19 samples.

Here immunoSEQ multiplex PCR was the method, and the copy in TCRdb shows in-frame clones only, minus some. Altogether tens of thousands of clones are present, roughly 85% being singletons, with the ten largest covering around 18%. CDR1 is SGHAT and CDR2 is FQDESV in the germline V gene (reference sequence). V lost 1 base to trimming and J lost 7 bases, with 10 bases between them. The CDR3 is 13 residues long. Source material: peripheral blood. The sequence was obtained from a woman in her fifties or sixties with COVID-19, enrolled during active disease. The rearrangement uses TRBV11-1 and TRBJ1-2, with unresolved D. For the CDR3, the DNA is TGTGCCAGCAGCTTAGATGGAGTAGTTGGCTACACCTTC. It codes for CASSLDGVVGYTF.